These 6 T cell receptor beta chains originate from one sample sequenced in a study of a mutant IDH1 vaccine in newly diagnosed glioma (dated by TCRdb to the early 2020s). The antigens these receptors bind are not known. Library construction relied on the immunoSEQ multiplex PCR assay. TCRdb re-hosts the immuneACCESS table, in-frame sequences only. Its copies lack some clones; in the studies checked, an unresolved V gene accounts for under half of them, and the cause for the rest is not known. The sample table records tens of thousands of clones; 75% to 90% of these occur just once. Of the sample, around 1.5% is held by the ten largest clones. This specimen's time point label, interpreted: week 23, last vaccination. Each vaccine dose, consisting of 300 ug of a 20-mer mutant IDH1 peptide in Montanide, was administered subcutaneously with topical imiquimod. Specimen: PBMCs, collected from a glioma patient whose treatment included an IDH1 peptide vaccine. The receptors were sampled from a middle-aged man with glioma.

The CDR3 DNA is TGTGCCAGTAGTCCCTCCAGGCAGACCCAGTACTTC. Translation gives CASSPSRQTQYF. V is TRBV19 and J is TRBJ2-5; unclear D gene. V dropped 5 bases and J dropped 6 bases, with 10 bases sitting between them. The V gene's germline CDR1 is LNHDA and CDR2 SQIVND (reference sequence). CDR3 length: 12 amino acids.

This clone appeared a single time. This chain uses TRBV19 with TRBJ1-5, with 8 positions matching TRBD1. Germline trimming cut 0 bases from V and 7 bases from J; bases unmatched to any gene: 8. The CDR3 runs to 16 residues. The germline gives CDR1 LNHDA, CDR2 SQIVND (reference sequence). The CDR3 loop reads CASSIDPGQANQPQHF. Written as DNA, the CDR3 is TGTGCCAGTAGTATAGATCCGGGACAGGCAAACCAGCCCCAGCATTTT.

V and J are TRBV23-1 and TRBJ2-7; 7 bases line up with TRBD1. TRBV23-1 is assigned to the ORF class and has an uncertain function. The ends lost 5 bases at V and 0 bases at J; junction bases unmatched: 7. The CDR3 spans 15 residues. CDR3 region: CASSYGQAFSYEQYF. Written as DNA, the CDR3 is TGCGCCAGCAGTTACGGACAGGCCTTCTCCTACGAGCAGTACTTC.

The chain is built from TRBV29-1 and TRBJ2-7; weak D call: TRBD2 (5 bases). Germline-derived CDR1 and CDR2 are SQVTM and ANQGSEA. This CDR3 is 13 amino acids long. The V gene lost 4 bases and the J gene lost 1 base, with 11 bases spanning the gap. The CDR3 region is CSVVSDLSYEQYF. The CDR3 nucleotides read TGCAGCGTTGTCTCGGACTTATCCTACGAGCAGTACTTC.

In the case of this clone: The junction and the germline gene differ at one end; a read error may be behind it. The chain recombines TRBV7-2 with TRBJ2-5; tentative D call: TRBD1 (5 bases). Per the germline V gene, CDR1 is SGHTA and CDR2 is FQGNSA. This CDR3 has 14 residues. The CDR3 loop is CASSLFSGAEAQYF. DNA for the CDR3: TGTGCCAGCAGCTTATTCAGTGGGGCAGAGGCCCAGTACTTC.

V is TRBV5-1 and J is TRBJ1-2; 8 bases fit TRBD1. In germline, CDR1 is SGHRS, CDR2 YFSETQ. The CDR3 length is 14 residues. V shed 4 bases and J 4 bases; nucleotides not matched to a gene: 6. The DNA of the CDR3 is TGCGCCAGCAGCGATCAGGGGGCCCTCTATGGCTACACCTTC. This gives the protein CASSDQGALYGYTF.